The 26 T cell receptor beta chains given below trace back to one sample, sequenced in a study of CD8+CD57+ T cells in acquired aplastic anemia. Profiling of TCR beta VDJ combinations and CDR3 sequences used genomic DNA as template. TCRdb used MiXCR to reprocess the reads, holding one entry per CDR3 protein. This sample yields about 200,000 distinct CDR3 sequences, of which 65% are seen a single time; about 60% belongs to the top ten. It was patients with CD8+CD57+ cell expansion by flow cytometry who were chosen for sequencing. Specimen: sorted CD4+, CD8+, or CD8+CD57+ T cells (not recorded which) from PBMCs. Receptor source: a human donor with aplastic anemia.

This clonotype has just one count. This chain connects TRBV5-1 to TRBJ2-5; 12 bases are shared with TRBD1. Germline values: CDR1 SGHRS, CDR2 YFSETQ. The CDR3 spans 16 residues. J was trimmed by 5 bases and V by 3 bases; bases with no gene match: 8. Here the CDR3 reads CASSSGTGGGGETQYF. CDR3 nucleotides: TGCGCCAGCAGCTCCGGGACAGGGGGCGGCGGGGAGACCCAGTACTTC.

The CDR3 reads CASSQDPKGTYGYTF. CDR3 nucleotide sequence: TGCGCCAGCAGCCAAGATCCTAAGGGAACCTATGGCTACACCTTC. The V call is TRBV4-3, the J call TRBJ1-2; D call uncertain. Germline-derived CDR1 and CDR2 are LGHNA and YSLEER. V lost 0 bases, J lost 4 bases, and 12 bases lay in between. CDR3 length: 15 amino acids.

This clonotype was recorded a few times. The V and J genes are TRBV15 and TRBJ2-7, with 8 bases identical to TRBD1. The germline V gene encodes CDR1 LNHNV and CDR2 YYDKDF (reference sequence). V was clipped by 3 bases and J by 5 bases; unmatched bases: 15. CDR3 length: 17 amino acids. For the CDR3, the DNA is TGTGCCACCAGCAGCGTGATAGGGACAGGCAGCCGGCACGAGCAGTACTTC. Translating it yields CATSSVIGTGSRHEQYF. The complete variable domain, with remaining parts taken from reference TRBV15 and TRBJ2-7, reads DAMVIQNPRYQVTQFGKPVTLSCSQTLNHNVMYWYQQKSSQAPKLLFHYYDKDFNNEADTPDNFQSRRPNTSFCFLDIRSPGLGDTAMYLCATSSVIGTGSRHEQYFGPGTRLTVT.

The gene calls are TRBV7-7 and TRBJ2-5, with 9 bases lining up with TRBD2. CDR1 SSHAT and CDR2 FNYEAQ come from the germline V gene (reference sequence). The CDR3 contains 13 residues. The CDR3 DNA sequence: TGTGCTAGCGGGGCGGGGGGGCAAGAGACCCAGTACTTC. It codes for CASGAGGQETQYF.

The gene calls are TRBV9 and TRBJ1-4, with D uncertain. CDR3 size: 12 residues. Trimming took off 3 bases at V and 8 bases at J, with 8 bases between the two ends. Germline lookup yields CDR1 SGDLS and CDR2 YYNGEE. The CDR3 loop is CASSGRREKLFF. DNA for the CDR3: TGTGCCAGCAGCGGGAGGAGGGAAAAACTGTTTTTT.

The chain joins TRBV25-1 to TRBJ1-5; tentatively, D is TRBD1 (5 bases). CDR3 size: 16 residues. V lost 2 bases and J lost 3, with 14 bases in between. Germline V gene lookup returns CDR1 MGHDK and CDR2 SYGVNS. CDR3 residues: CASSEGGAGINQPQHF. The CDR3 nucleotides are TGTGCCAGCAGTGAAGGCGGGGCAGGGATCAATCAGCCCCAGCATTTT.

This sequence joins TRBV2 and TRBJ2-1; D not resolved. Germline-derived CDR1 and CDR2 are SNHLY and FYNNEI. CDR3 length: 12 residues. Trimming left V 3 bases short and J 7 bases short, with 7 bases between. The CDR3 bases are TGTGCCAGCAGTGATGGGTTGAATGAGCAGTTCTTC. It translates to CASSDGLNEQFF.

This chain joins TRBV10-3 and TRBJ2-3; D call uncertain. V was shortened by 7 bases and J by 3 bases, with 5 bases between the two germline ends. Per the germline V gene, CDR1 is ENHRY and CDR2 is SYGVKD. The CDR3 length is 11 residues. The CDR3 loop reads CAIKGTDTQYF. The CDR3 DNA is TGTGCCATCAAAGGAACAGATACGCAGTATTTT.

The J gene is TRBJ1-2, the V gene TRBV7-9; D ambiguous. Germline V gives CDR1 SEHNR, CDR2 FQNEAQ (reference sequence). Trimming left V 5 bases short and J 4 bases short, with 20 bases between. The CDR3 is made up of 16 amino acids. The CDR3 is CASSQDHTDPRYGYTF. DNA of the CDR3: TGTGCCAGCAGCCAAGATCATACAGACCCCCGCTATGGCTACACCTTC.

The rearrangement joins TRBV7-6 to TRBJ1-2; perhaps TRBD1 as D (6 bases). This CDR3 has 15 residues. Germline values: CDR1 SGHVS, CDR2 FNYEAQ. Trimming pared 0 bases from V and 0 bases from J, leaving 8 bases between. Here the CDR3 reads CASSLADRANYGYTF. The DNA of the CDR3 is TGTGCCAGCAGCTTAGCGGACAGAGCTAACTATGGCTACACCTTC.

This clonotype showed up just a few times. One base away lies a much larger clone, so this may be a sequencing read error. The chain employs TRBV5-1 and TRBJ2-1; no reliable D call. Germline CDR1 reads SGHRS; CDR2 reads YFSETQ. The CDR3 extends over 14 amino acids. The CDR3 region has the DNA TGCGCCAGCACCCTGTTCGGCTTCTACAATGGGCAGTTCTTC. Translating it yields CASTLFGFYNGQFF.

CDR3 loop: CASRVGGREKLFF. The DNA for the CDR3 is TGTGCCAGCAGGGTGGGGGGCAGGGAAAAACTGTTTTTT. The rearrangement uses TRBV10-3 and TRBJ1-4; possible D gene TRBD1, 6 bases. The germline V gene has CDR1 ENHRY and CDR2 SYGVKD. The V end was cut by 10 bases, the J end by 8 bases, with 17 bases between. This CDR3 has 13 amino acids.

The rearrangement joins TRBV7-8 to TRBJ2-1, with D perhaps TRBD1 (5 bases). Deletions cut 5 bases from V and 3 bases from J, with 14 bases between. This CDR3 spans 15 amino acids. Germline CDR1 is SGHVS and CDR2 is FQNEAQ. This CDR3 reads CASSRDSYFYNEQFF. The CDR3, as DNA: TGTGCCAGCAGCCGCGACAGTTACTTCTACAATGAGCAGTTCTTC.

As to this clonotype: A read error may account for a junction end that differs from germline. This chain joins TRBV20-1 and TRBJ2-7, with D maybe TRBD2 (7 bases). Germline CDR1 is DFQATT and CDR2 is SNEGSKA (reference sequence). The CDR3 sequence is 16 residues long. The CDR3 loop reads CSARVGGPESSYEQYF. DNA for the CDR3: TGCAGTGCTAGAGTGGGGGGGCCAGAGAGCTCCTACGAGCAGTATTTC.

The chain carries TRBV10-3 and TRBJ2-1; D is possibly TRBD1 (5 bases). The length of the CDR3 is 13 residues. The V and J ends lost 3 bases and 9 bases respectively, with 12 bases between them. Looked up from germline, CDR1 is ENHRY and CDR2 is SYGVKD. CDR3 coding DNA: TGTGCCATCAGTGATCAGGGTTTAGGTGAGCAGTTCTTC. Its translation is CAISDQGLGEQFF.

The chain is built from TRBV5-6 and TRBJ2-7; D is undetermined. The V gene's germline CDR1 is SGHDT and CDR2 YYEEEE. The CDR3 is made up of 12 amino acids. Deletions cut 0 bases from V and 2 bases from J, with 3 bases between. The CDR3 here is CASSLAAYEQYF. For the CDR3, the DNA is TGTGCCAGCAGCTTGGCGGCCTACGAGCAGTACTTC.

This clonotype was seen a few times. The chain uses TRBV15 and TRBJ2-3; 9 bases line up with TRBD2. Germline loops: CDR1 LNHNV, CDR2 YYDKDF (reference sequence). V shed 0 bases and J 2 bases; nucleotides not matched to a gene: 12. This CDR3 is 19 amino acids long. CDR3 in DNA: TGTGCCACCAGCAGAGATCCCGTGGTAGCGGGGGTCTTCACAGATACGCAGTATTTT. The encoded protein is CATSRDPVVAGVFTDTQYF.

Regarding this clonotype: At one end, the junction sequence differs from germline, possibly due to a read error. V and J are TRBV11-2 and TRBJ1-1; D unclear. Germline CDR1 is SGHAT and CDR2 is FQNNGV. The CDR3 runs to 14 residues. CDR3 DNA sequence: TGCGCCAGCAGCTTAGCGGAGAAGAACACTGAAGCTTTCTTT. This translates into CASSLAEKNTEAFF.

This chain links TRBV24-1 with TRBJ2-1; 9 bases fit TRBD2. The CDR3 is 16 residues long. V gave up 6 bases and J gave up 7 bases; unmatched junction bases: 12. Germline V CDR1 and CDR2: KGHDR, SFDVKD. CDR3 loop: CATSTGLAGYRNEQFF. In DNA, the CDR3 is TGTGCCACCAGTACCGGTCTAGCGGGATATAGGAATGAGCAGTTCTTC.

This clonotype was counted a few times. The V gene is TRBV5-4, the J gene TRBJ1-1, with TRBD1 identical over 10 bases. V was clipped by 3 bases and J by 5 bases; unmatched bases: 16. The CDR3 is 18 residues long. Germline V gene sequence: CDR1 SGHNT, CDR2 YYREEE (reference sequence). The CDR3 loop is CASSYTSGTGVLGTEAFF. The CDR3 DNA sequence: TGTGCCAGCAGCTATACTTCTGGGACAGGGGTCCTAGGGACTGAAGCTTTCTTT.

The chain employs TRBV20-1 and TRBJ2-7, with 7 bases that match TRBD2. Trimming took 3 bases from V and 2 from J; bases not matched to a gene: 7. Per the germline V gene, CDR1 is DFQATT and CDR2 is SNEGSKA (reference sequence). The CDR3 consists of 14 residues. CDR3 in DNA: TGCAGTGCTAGGCCGGGGGGACTTACCTACGAGCAGTACTTC. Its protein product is CSARPGGLTYEQYF.

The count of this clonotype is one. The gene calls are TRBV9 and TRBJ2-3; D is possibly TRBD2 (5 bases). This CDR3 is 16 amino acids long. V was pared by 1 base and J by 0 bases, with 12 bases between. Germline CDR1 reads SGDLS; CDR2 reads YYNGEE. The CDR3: CASSVRGLTSTDTQYF. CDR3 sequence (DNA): TGTGCCAGCAGCGTAAGAGGGCTCACTAGCACAGATACGCAGTATTTT. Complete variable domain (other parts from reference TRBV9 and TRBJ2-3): DSGVTQTPKHLITATGQRVTLRCSPRSGDLSVYWYQQSLDQGLQFLIQYYNGEERAKGNILERFSAQQFPDLHSELNLSSLELGDSALYFCASSVRGLTSTDTQYFGPGTRLTVL.

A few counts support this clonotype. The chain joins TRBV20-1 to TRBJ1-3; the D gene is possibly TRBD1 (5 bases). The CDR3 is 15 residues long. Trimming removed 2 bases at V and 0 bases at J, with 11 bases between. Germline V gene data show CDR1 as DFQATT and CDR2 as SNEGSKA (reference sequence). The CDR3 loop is CSARPDSLSGNTIYF. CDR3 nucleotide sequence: TGCAGTGCTAGACCCGACAGTCTCTCTGGAAACACCATATATTTT.

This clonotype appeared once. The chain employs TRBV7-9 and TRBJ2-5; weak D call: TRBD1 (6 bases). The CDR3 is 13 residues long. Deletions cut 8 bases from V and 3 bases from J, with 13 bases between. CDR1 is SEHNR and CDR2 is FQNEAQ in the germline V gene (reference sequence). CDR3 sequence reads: CASRGRGKETQYF. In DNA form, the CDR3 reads TGTGCCAGCCGCGGCAGGGGAAAAGAGACCCAGTACTTC.

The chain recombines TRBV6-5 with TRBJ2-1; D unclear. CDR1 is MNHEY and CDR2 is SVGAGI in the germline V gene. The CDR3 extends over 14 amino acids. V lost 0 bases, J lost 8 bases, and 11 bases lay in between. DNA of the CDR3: TGTGCCAGCAGTTACTCGAACATTCGTGATGAGCAGTTCTTC. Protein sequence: CASSYSNIRDEQFF.

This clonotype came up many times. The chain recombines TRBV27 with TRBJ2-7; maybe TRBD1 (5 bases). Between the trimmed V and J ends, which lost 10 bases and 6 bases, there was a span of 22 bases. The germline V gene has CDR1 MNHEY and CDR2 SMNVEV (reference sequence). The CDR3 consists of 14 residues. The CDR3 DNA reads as TGTGCCACCAAGTCCTCGACAGTTCCCGTCGAGCAGTACTTC. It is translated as CATKSSTVPVEQYF.